This passage covers 22 T cell receptor beta chains from one sample sequenced in a study of T cell repertoires in cytomegalovirus infection. TCRdb used MiXCR to reprocess the reads, holding one entry per CDR3 protein. The table includes some 43,000 distinct CDR3 sequences, under 25% detected once. For these receptors, no antigen is known. This material consisted of CD8+ T cells from cultured PBMCs, taken from culture after CMV antigen stimulation. Source of these receptors: a human donor in good health (CMV status not recorded). Some clones in this sample may be carry-over from other donors' samples.

This clonotype was counted between two and nine times. This chain links TRBV7-2 with TRBJ2-3, with D possibly matching TRBD2 (5 bases). The CDR3 has 18 amino acids. Germline V gives CDR1 SGHTA, CDR2 FQGNSA. V was shortened by 0 bases and J by 4 bases, with 20 bases between the two germline ends. The CDR3 protein is CASSLAEGEGLESDTQYF. CDR3 nucleotides: TGTGCCAGCAGCTTAGCGGAAGGAGAGGGCCTCGAATCAGATACGCAGTATTTT.

This clonotype has a handful of counts. The V call is TRBV27, the J call TRBJ2-3; no firm D call. Trimming stripped 5 bases from V and 0 bases from J, with 9 bases between. Germline values: CDR1 MNHEY, CDR2 SMNVEV (reference sequence). This CDR3 is built from 14 residues. The CDR3 sequence is CASSRENSTDTQYF. CDR3 in DNA: TGTGCCAGCAGTCGTGAAAATAGCACAGATACGCAGTATTTT.

This clonotype has ten or more counts. V usage is TRBV2 and J usage is TRBJ2-3, with 7 bases that match TRBD2. Germline V lookup: CDR1 SNHLY, CDR2 FYNNEI. The CDR3 has 15 residues. Germline trimming cut 4 bases from V and 4 bases from J; bases unmatched to any gene: 8. The CDR3 coding sequence is TGTGCCAGCAGTGTAAGAGGACTAGTAGCAGATACGCAGTATTTT. Translated: CASSVRGLVADTQYF.

CDR3 in amino acids: CASSMEGNSNQPQHF. In nucleotides, the CDR3 is TGTGCCAGCAGCATGGAGGGGAATAGCAATCAGCCCCAGCATTTT. The chain carries TRBV6-2 or TRBV6-3 and TRBJ1-5, with D possibly TRBD1 on 5 matching bases. From germline, CDR1 is MNHEY and CDR2 SVGEGT. With 6 bases removed from V and 0 bases from J, the gap between germline ends came to 12 bases. The CDR3 length is 15 residues.

The J gene is TRBJ2-2, the V gene TRBV7-8; D is ambiguous. Germline CDR1 reads SGHVS; CDR2 reads FQNEAQ. Trimming took 4 bases from V and 9 from J, leaving 12 bases between them. The CDR3 sequence is 13 residues long. CDR3 DNA: TGTGCCAGCAGCTCAGTTCCCTCCCGGGAGCTGTTTTTT. Translation gives CASSSVPSRELFF.

This clonotype came up a few times. The rearrangement joins TRBV6-2 or TRBV6-3 to TRBJ2-7; D possibly corresponds to TRBD1 (5 bases). Trimming shortened V by 0 bases and J by 1 base, and 19 bases separated the two germline ends. CDR3 size: 18 residues. Germline values: CDR1 MNHEY, CDR2 SVGEGT. For the CDR3, the DNA is TGTGCCAGCAGTTACTCCCTGATTAACAGGCGCTTATCCTACGAGCAGTACTTC. Translated, it gives CASSYSLINRRLSYEQYF.

This clonotype was observed a few times. CDR3 in amino acids: CASSEGRALTEAFF. CDR3 DNA: TGTGCCAGCAGTGAGGGCAGGGCGCTCACTGAAGCTTTCTTT. The V and J genes are TRBV2 and TRBJ1-1, with a possible D match to TRBD1 (5 bases). V lost 3 bases, J lost 4 bases, and 12 bases lay in between. This CDR3 region has 14 residues. Germline assignment: CDR1 SNHLY and CDR2 FYNNEI. Based on the CDR3 plus reference TRBV2 and TRBJ1-1, the full variable domain is EPEVTQTPSHQVTQMGQEVILRCVPISNHLYFYWYRQILGQKVEFLVSFYNNEISEKSEIFDDQFSVERPDGSNFTLKIRSTKLEDSAMYFCASSEGRALTEAFFGQGTRLTVV.

This clonotype was seen a few times. The CDR3 loop reads CASSLGQGVYEQYF. CDR3 sequence (DNA): TGTGCCAGCAGCCTGGGACAGGGGGTTTACGAGCAGTACTTC. The chain combines TRBV6-8 with TRBJ2-7, with TRBD1 identical over 11 bases. The CDR3 loop spans 14 amino acids. Trimming cost V 6 bases and J 4 bases; bases outside gene matches: 5. Germline CDR1 and CDR2: MNHGY and SAAAGT.

The chain is built from TRBV7-9 and TRBJ2-2; 8 nucleotides line up with TRBD2. Germline CDR1 reads SEHNR; CDR2 reads FQNEAQ (reference sequence). Trimming at V came to 7 bases and at J to 3 bases, leaving 4 bases not matched to a gene. The CDR3 is made up of 14 amino acids. CDR3 sequence (DNA): TGTGCCAGCATCACGCGGGGGGACACCGGGGAGCTGTTTTTT. Protein sequence: CASITRGDTGELFF.

The chain joins TRBV20-1 to TRBJ2-1; D ambiguous. The CDR3 is 15 amino acids. The V gene's germline CDR1 is DFQATT and CDR2 SNEGSKA (reference sequence). Trimming cost V 2 bases and J 10 bases, with 21 bases left between them. CDR3 DNA sequence: TGCAGTGCTAGAACGCTCGTGGGATCCGGGCGGGAGCAGTTCTTC. Its translation is CSARTLVGSGREQFF.

Only a few counts were recorded for this clonotype. The chain uses TRBV6-5 and TRBJ2-2, with 7 bases that match TRBD1. V trimming: 1 base; J trimming: 4 bases; junction bases outside the gene matches: 3. Germline V gene data show CDR1 as MNHEY and CDR2 as SVGAGI. The CDR3 totals 15 residues. This chain's CDR3 is CASSYWDSSTGELFF. For the CDR3, the DNA is TGTGCCAGCAGTTACTGGGACAGTAGCACCGGGGAGCTGTTTTTT.

CDR3 residues: CASSQDFLAYEQYF. In DNA form, the CDR3 reads TGCGCCAGCAGCCAAGATTTTTTGGCTTACGAGCAGTACTTC. The chain has TRBV4-1 and TRBJ2-7; D is unresolved. The CDR3 consists of 14 residues. The V gene's germline CDR1 is MGHRA and CDR2 YSYEKL. V lost 0 bases to trimming and J lost 4 bases, with 10 bases between them.

This clonotype was detected a few times. This chain links TRBV7-2 with TRBJ1-2; the D gene is possibly TRBD1 (5 bases). The CDR3 sequence is 14 residues long. CDR1 is SGHTA and CDR2 is FQGNSA in the germline V gene. Trimming shortened V by 5 bases and J by 2 bases, and 12 bases separated the two germline ends. Here the CDR3 DNA reads TGTGCCAGCAGCACGACAGACCGAAACTATGGCTACACCTTC. As protein: CASSTTDRNYGYTF. The complete variable domain, with remaining parts taken from reference TRBV7-2 and TRBJ1-2, reads GAGVSQSPSNKVTEKGKDVELRCDPISGHTALYWYRQSLGQGLEFLIYFQGNSAPDKSGLPSDRFSAERTGGSVSTLTIQRTQQEDSAVYLCASSTTDRNYGYTFGSGTRLTVV.

There are a few counts of this clonotype. The chain links TRBV11-2 to TRBJ2-5; 8 bases match TRBD1. Germline CDR1 and CDR2: SGHAT and FQNNGV. The CDR3 spans 16 residues. Germline trimming cut 4 bases from V and 3 bases from J; bases unmatched to any gene: 10. Written as DNA, the CDR3 is TGTGCCAGCAGCTCCCGGAGGGACAGGAGAAAAGAGACCCAGTACTTC. Translation gives CASSSRRDRRKETQYF. The whole variable domain, remainder taken from reference TRBV11-2 and TRBJ2-5, is EAGVAQSPRYKIIEKRQSVAFWCNPISGHATLYWYQQILGQGPKLLIQFQNNGVVDDSQLPKDRFSAERLKGVDSTLKIQPAKLEDSAVYLCASSSRRDRRKETQYFGPGTRLLVL.

This clonotype came up a few times. The chain joins TRBV7-9 to TRBJ2-5; 10 bases map to TRBD1. With V trimmed by 2 bases and J by 5 bases, 5 bases remained unmatched. CDR3 length: 15 residues. CDR1 and CDR2 (germline): SEHNR, FQNEAQ (reference sequence). The CDR3 coding sequence is TGTGCCAGCAGCTTAACGACAGGGGGCGAGGAGACCCAGTACTTC. This translates into CASSLTTGGEETQYF.

The sample holds one count of this clonotype. The CDR3 loop is CASSLGQDPGGYGYTF. CDR3 sequence (DNA): TGTGCCAGCAGCTTGGGGCAGGACCCGGGAGGCTATGGCTACACCTTC. The chain is built from TRBV5-4 and TRBJ1-2, with D uncertain. The germline V and J ends were trimmed by 0 bases and 4 bases, with 16 bases remaining between them. Germline V CDR1 and CDR2: SGHNT, YYREEE (reference sequence). CDR3 size: 16 residues.

This clonotype was seen only a few times. The V gene is TRBV27, the J gene TRBJ1-4; D perhaps matches TRBD1 (5 bases). Germline CDR1 is MNHEY and CDR2 is SMNVEV (reference sequence). V lost 4 bases, J lost 4 bases, and 19 bases lay in between. The CDR3 sequence is 17 residues long. In nucleotides, the CDR3 is TGTGCCAGCAGTTCGAGAGGCAGGGCTCGTATTAATGAAAAACTGTTTTTT. Translating gives CASSSRGRARINEKLFF.

V gene TRBV6-2 or TRBV6-3 combines with J gene TRBJ2-2; 8 bases line up with TRBD1. CDR3 size: 15 residues. The J segment lost 7 bases and the V segment lost 8 bases, leaving 12 bases of the junction unmatched. The germline V gene has CDR1 MNHEY and CDR2 SVGEGT. CDR3 sequence reads: CASCKDREVVGELFF. The CDR3 region has the DNA TGTGCCAGCTGTAAGGACAGGGAGGTGGTCGGGGAGCTGTTTTTT.

This clonotype was seen only a few times. The chain links TRBV7-8 to TRBJ2-1, with D possibly matching TRBD1 (5 bases). Germline CDR1 SGHVS, CDR2 FQNEAQ. The CDR3 length is 11 residues. The germline V and J ends were trimmed by 3 bases and 9 bases, with 6 bases remaining between them. CDR3 bases: TGTGCCAGCAGCTTGCAGGGTGAGCAGTTCTTC. Translated: CASSLQGEQFF.

V usage is TRBV2 and J usage is TRBJ1-5; the D gene is possibly TRBD1 (6 bases). Germline V gives CDR1 SNHLY, CDR2 FYNNEI. V was trimmed by 6 bases and J by 2 bases, leaving 14 bases between them. The CDR3 has 15 residues. CDR3 bases: TGTGCCAGCAGAAGGGGGGCTGAGGGCAATCAGCCCCAGCATTTT. This gives the protein CASRRGAEGNQPQHF.

There are a few counts of this clonotype. The chain couples TRBV7-6 to TRBJ2-1; D is unresolved. The CDR3 loop spans 13 amino acids. Germline V lookup: CDR1 SGHVS, CDR2 FNYEAQ. The germline V and J ends were trimmed by 2 bases and 3 bases, with 5 bases remaining between them. CDR3 DNA sequence: TGTGCCAGCAGCTTAATTCTCTACAATGAGCAGTTCTTC. Protein: CASSLILYNEQFF.

The chain couples TRBV4-3 to TRBJ2-3, with TRBD2 matching over 8 bases. In germline, CDR1 is LGHNA, CDR2 YSLEER. The junction had 8 bases not matched to a gene; V was cut back by 0 bases and J by 3 bases. The CDR3 spans 17 residues. CDR3 DNA: TGCGCCAGCAGCCAAGATGGGAAGCGGGAGATTACAGATACGCAGTATTTT. Translation: CASSQDGKREITDTQYF.